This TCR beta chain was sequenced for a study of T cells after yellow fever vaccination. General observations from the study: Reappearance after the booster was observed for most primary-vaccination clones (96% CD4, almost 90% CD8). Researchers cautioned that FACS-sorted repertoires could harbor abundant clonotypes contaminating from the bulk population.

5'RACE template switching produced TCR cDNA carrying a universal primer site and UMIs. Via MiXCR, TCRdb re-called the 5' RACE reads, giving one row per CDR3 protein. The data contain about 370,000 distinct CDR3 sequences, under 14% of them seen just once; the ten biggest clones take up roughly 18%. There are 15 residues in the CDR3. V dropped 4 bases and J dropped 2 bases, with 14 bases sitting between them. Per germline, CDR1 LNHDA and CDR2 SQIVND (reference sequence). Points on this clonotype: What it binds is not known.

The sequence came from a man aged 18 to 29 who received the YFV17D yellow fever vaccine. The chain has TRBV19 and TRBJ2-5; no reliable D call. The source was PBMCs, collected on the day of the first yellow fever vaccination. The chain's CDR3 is CASSTSYGSQETQYF. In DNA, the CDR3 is TGTGCCAGTAGTACGAGCTACGGTTCACAAGAGACCCAGTACTTC. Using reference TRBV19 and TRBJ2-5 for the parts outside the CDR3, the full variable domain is DGGITQSPKYLFRKEGQNVTLSCEQNLNHDAMYWYRQDPGQGLRLIYYSQIVNDFQKGDIAEGYSVSREKKESFPLTVTSAQKNPTAFYLCASSTSYGSQETQYFGPGTRLLVL.